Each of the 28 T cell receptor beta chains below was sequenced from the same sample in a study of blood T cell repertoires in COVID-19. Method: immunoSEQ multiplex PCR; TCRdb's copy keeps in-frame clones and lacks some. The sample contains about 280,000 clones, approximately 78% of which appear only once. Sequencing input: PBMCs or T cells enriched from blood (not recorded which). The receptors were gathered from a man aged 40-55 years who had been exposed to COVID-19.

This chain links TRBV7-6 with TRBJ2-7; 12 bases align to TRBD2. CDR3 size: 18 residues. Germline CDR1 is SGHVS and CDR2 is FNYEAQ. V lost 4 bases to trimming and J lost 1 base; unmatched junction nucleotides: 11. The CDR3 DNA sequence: TGTGCCAGCAGCTCGGGACTAGCGGGTCTTCCCCTTTCCTACGAGCAGTACTTC. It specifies CASSSGLAGLPLSYEQYF.

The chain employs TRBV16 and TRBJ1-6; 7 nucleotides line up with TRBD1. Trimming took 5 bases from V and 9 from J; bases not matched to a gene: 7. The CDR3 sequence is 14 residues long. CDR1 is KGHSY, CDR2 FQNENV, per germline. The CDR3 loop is CASSRQGRGSPLHF. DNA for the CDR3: TGTGCCAGCAGCAGACAGGGAAGGGGTTCACCCCTCCACTTT.

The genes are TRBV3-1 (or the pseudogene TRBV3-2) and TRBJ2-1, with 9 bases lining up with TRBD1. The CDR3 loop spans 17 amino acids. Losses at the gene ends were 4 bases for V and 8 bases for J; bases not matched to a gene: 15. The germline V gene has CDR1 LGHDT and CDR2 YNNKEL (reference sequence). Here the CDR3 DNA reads TGTGCCAGCAGCCCCAGACAGGGGGGATGGTTGGGATATGAGCAGTTCTTC. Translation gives CASSPRQGGWLGYEQFF.

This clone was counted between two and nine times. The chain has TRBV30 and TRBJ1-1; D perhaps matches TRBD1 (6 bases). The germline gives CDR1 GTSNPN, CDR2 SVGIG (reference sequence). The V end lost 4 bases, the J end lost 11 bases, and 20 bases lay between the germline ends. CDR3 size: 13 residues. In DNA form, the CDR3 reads TGTGCCTGGATTGAGTACCTCAGCCAGGGGGCTTTCTTT. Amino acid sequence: CAWIEYLSQGAFF.

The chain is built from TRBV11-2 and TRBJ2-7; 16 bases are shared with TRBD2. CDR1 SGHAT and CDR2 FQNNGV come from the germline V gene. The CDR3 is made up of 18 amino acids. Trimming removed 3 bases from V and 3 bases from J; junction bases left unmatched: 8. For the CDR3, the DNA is TGTGCCAGCAGCTTCGGGACTAGCGGGAGGGCCGTCGTCTACGAGCAGTACTTC. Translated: CASSFGTSGRAVVYEQYF.

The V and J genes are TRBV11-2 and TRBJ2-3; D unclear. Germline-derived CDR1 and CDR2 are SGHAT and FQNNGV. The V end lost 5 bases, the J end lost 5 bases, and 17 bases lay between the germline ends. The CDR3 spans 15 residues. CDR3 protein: CASSPLLLLLDTQYF. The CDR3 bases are TGTGCCAGCAGCCCCCTACTGCTTCTCCTAGATACGCAGTATTTT.

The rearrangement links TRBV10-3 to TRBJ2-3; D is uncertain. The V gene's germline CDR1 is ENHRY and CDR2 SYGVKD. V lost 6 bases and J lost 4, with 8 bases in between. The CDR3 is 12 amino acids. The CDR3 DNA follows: TGTGCCATCAGCCACTCGGCAGATACGCAGTATTTT. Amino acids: CAISHSADTQYF.

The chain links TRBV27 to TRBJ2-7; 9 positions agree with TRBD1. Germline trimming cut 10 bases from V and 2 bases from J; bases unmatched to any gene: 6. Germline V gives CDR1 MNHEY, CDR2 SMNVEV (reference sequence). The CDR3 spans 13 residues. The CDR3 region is CATGTGRPYEQYF. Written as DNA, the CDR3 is TGTGCCACAGGGACAGGGAGGCCCTACGAGCAGTACTTC.

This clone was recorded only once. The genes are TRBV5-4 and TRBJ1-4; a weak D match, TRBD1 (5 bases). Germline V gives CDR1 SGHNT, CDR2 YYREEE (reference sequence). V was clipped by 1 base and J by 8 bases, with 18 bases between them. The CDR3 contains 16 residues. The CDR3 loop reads CASSLRSYGGDEKLFF. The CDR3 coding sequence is TGTGCCAGCAGCTTGAGGAGTTACGGGGGAGACGAAAAACTGTTTTTT.

The CDR3 DNA reads TGTGCCAGTAGTGTTCCCGGACTAGCGGGAGGGCCCAATCGGGCCGGGGAGCTGTTTTTT. It encodes CASSVPGLAGGPNRAGELFF. The rearrangement uses TRBV19 and TRBJ2-2, with 15 bases matching TRBD2. Trimming at V came to 5 bases and at J to 6 bases, leaving 16 bases not matched to a gene. The CDR3 contains 20 residues. Germline V CDR1 and CDR2: LNHDA, SQIVND (reference sequence).

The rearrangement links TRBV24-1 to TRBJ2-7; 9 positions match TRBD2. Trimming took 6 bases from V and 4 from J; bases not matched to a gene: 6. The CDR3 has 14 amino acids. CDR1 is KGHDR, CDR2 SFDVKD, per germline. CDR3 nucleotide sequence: TGTGCCACCAGTCGTAGTAGCGGGGGTTACGAGCAGTACTTC. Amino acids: CATSRSSGGYEQYF.

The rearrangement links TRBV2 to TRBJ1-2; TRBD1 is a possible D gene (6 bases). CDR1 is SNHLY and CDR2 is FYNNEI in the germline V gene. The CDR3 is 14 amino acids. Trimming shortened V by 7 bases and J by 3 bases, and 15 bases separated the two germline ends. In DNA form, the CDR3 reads TGTGCCAGCAACAGGGACCGGACCGACTATGGCTACACCTTC. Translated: CASNRDRTDYGYTF.

Here the CDR3 reads CASSLYEADTQYF. The CDR3 coding sequence is TGTGCCAGCAGCCTCTACGAAGCAGATACGCAGTATTTT. The chain joins TRBV3-1 (or the pseudogene TRBV3-2) to TRBJ2-3; no reliable D call. This CDR3 spans 13 amino acids. Trimming shortened V by 4 bases and J by 4 bases, and 9 bases separated the two germline ends. Germline lookup yields CDR1 LGHDT and CDR2 YNNKEL (reference sequence).

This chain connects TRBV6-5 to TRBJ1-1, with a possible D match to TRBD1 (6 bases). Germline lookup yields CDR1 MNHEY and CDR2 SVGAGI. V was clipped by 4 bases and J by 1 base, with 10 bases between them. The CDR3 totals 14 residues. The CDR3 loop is CASSSQGTNTEAFF. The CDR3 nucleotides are TGTGCCAGCAGTTCACAGGGCACGAACACTGAAGCTTTCTTT.

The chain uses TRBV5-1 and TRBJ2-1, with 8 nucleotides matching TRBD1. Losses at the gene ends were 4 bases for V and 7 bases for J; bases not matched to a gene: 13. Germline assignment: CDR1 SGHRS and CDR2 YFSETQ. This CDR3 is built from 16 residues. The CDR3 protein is CASSLQLSRGQNEQFF. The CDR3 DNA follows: TGCGCCAGCAGCCTCCAGCTCTCCAGGGGGCAGAATGAGCAGTTCTTC.

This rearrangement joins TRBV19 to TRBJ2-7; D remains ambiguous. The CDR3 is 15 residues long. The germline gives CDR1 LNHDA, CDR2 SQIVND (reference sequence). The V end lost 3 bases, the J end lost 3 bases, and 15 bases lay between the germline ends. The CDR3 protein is CASSISELRGYEQYF. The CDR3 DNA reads TGTGCCAGTAGTATCTCAGAACTAAGAGGCTACGAGCAGTACTTC.

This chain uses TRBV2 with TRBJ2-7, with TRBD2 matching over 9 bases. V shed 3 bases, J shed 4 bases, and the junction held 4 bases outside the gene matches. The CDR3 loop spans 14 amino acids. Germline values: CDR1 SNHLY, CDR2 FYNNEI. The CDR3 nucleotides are TGTGCCAGCAGTGATGGCGGGAGGGTTTACGAGCAGTACTTC. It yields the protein CASSDGGRVYEQYF.

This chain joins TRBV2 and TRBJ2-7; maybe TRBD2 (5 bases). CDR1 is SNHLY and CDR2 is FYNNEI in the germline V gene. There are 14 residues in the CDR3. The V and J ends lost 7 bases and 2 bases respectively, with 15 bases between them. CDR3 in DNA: TGTGCCAGCATGGGGTTAGCGACGCCCTACGAGCAGTACTTC. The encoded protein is CASMGLATPYEQYF.

The CDR3 here is CASSMWDTSGNTIYF. The CDR3 DNA sequence: TGTGCCAGCAGTATGTGGGACACCTCTGGAAACACCATATATTTT. V gene TRBV28 combines with J gene TRBJ1-3, with D perhaps matching TRBD1 (6 bases). V shed 5 bases and J shed 0 bases, with 11 bases lying between them. CDR3 length: 15 residues. Germline V gene lookup returns CDR1 MDHEN and CDR2 SYDVKM.

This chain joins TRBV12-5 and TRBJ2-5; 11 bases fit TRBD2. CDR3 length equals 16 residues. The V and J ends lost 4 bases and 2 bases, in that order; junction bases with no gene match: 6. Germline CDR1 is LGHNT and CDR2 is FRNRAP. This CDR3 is CASGSSGLAEQETQYF. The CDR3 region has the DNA TGTGCTAGTGGTTCGTCGGGACTAGCGGAGCAAGAGACCCAGTACTTC.

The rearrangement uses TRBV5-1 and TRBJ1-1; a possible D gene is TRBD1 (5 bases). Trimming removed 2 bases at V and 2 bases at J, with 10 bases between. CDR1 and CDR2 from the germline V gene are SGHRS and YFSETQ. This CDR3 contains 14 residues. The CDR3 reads CASSFQDTNTEAFF. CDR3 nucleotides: TGCGCCAGCAGCTTTCAGGACACCAACACTGAAGCTTTCTTT.

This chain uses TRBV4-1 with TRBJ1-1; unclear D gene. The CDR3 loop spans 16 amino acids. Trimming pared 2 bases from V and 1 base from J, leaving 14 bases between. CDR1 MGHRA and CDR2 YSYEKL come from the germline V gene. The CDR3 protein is CASSQYPRRQNTEAFF. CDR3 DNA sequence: TGCGCCAGCAGCCAATACCCTCGCAGGCAGAACACTGAAGCTTTCTTT.

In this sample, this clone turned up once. CDR3 DNA sequence: TGCGCCAGCAGCTTGGCTGGAGGGGTTGCAAATGAGCAGTTCTTC. Protein sequence: CASSLAGGVANEQFF. The chain links TRBV5-1 to TRBJ2-1, with D possibly being TRBD2 (6 bases). The CDR3 is 15 residues long. Trimming took off 0 bases at V and 7 bases at J, with 14 bases between the two ends. Germline values: CDR1 SGHRS, CDR2 YFSETQ.

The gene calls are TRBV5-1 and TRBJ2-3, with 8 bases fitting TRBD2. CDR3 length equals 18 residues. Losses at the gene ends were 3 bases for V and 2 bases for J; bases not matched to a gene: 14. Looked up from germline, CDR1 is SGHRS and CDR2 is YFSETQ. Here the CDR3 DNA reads TGCGCCAGCAGCTCCCTGCCGAGGTCGGGAGGGCCCACAGATACGCAGTATTTT. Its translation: CASSSLPRSGGPTDTQYF. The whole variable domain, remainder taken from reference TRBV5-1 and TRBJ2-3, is KAGVTQTPRYLIKTRGQQVTLSCSPISGHRSVSWYQQTPGQGLQFLFEYFSETQRNKGNFPGRFSGRQFSNSRSEMNVSTLELGDSALYLCASSSLPRSGGPTDTQYFGPGTRLTVL.

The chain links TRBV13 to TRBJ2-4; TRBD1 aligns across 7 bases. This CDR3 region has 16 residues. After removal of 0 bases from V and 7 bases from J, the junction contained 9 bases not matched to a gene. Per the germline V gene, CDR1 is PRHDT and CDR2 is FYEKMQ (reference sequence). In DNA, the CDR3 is TGTGCCAGCAGCTTAGGGGGCCCGGGACAGAGGAACATTCAGTACTTC. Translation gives CASSLGGPGQRNIQYF.

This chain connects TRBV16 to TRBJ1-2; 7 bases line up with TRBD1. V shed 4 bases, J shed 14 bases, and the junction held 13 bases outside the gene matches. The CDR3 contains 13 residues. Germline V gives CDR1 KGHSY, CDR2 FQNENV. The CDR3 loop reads CASSRDSHRSITF. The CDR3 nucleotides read TGTGCCAGCAGCCGGGACAGCCACAGGAGTATTACCTTC.

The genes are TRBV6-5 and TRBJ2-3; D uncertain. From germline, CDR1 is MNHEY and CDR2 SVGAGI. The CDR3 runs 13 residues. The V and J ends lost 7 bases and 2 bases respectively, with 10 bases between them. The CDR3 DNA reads TGTGCCAGCAAGTTGGCGGTCACAGATACGCAGTATTTT. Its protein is CASKLAVTDTQYF.

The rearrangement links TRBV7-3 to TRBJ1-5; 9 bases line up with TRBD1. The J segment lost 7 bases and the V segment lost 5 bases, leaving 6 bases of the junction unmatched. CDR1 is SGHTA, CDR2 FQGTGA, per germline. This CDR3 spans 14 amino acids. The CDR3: CASSRTGELQPQHF. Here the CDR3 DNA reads TGTGCCAGCAGCAGGACAGGGGAGCTCCAGCCCCAGCATTTT. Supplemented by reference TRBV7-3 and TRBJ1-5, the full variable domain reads GAGVSQTPSNKVTEKGKYVELRCDPISGHTALYWYRQSLGQGPEFLIYFQGTGAADDSGLPNDRFFAVRPEGSVSTLKIQRTERGDSAVYLCASSRTGELQPQHFGDGTRLSIL.